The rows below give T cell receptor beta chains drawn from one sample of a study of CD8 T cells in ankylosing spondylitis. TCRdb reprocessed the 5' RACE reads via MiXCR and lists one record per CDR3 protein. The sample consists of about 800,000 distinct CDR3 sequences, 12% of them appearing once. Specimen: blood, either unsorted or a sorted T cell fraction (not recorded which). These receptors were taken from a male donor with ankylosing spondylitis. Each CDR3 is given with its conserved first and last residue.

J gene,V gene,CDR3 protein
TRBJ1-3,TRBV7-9,CASSWDSFSGNTIYF
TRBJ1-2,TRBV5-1,CASSEQEDYGYTF
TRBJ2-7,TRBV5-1,CASSPDKSSYEQYF
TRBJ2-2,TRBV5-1,CASSLAPNSAGELFF
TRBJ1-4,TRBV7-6,CASSVRQGLGKLFF
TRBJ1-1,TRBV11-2,CASSSRPGRRNTEAFF
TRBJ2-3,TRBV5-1,CASSLSRWSDTQYF
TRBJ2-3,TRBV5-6,CASSSLAGPYTDTQYF
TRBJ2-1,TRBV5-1,CASSLTSGGLSYNEQFF
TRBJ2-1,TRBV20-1,CSAPGSSGADYNEQFF
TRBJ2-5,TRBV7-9,CASSLTDYQETQYF
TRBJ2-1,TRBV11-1,CASSSGTSGRPAANEQFF
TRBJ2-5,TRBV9,CASSVGVMGSQETQYF
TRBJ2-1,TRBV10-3,CAISDTVSGRTYNEQFF
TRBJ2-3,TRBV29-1,CSVEVAGGFGDTQYF
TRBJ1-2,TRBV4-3,CASSQDWTETMRYTF
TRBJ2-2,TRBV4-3,CASSQFRTRNAGELFF
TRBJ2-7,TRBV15,CATSRSHNFMYEQYF